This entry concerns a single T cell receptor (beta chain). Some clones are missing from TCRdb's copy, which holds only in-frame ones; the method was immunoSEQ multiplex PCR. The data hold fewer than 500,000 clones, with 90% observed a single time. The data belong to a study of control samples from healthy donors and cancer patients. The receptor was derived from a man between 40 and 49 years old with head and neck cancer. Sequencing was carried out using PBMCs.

CDR3 region: CAWSPGTGFSNQPQHF. CDR3 DNA sequence: TGTGCCTGGAGTCCTGGGACAGGGTTTAGCAATCAGCCCCAGCATTTT. The chain combines TRBV30 with TRBJ1-5, with TRBD1 matching over 9 bases. V trimming: 2 bases; J trimming: 0 bases; junction bases outside the gene matches: 5. The CDR3 length is 16 residues. In germline, CDR1 is GTSNPN, CDR2 SVGIG (reference sequence).